A selection of T cell receptor beta chains follows, all from one sample in a study of T cell changes during pregnancy in multiple sclerosis. Using immunoSEQ multiplex PCR, the repertoire was profiled, and TCRdb retains in-frame clones only, with some absent. The table shows tens of thousands of clones, with 90% to 95% occurring only once. The material was peripheral blood, obtained in the third trimester of pregnancy. The receptors stem from a female donor with multiple sclerosis, enrolled in a pregnancy study. Each CDR3 is given with its conserved first and last residue. Each record gives: V gene, CDR3 protein.

V: TRBV6-6
CDR3: CASTLKVASSYNEQFF

V: TRBV12-2
CDR3: CASRLGREREEGREETQYF

V: TRBV27
CDR3: CASSLKAGTGVLSGANVLTF

V: TRBV19
CDR3: CASSIQDRAGTEAFF

V: TRBV2
CDR3: CARQQGSTEAFF

V: TRBV11-2
CDR3: CASSSPMGVNTDTQYF

V: TRBV6-4
CDR3: CASSDGTSGNEQFF

V: TRBV18
CDR3: CASSPDMASTDTQYF

V: TRBV4-1
CDR3: CASSQVGSSLYEQYF

V: TRBV30
CDR3: CAWSGPLVEFEDEQFF

V: TRBV21-1
CDR3: CASSSRGQGNTEAFF

V: TRBV5-1
CDR3: CASSHDFMNTEAFF

V: TRBV4-2
CDR3: CASSQEGPPRTDTQYF

V: TRBV4-3
CDR3: CASSLRGTYEQFF

V: TRBV9
CDR3: CASSVCWRFQETQYF

V: TRBV7-8
CDR3: CASSSMEQFF

V: TRBV19
CDR3: CASNRASDNTPVQFF

V: TRBV6-1
CDR3: CASSEGDRGPYEQYF

V: TRBV2
CDR3: CASSERLAGGSRQFF

V: TRBV7-9
CDR3: CASSLAPPTANTEAFF

V: TRBV9
CDR3: CASSYAGQAMSVYGYTF

V: TRBV7-8
CDR3: CASSSQGDDEQFF

V: TRBV19
CDR3: CASSRDRGSYPYEQYF

V: TRBV27
CDR3: CASSPTTRRNSYEQYF

V: TRBV30
CDR3: CAWSVGTSGSTDTQYF

V: TRBV11-2
CDR3: CASSLSNTGELFF

V: TRBV6-4
CDR3: CASSATSGTTTEQFF